This T cell receptor beta chain was observed in a study of shared clonotypes between healthy human individuals. Using immunoSEQ multiplex PCR, the repertoire was profiled, and TCRdb retains in-frame clones only, with some absent. The data hold 2 million to 2.5 million clones, with 85% to 95% observed a single time. This clone was recorded once. Its antigen is as yet unknown. CDR3 length: 17 residues. V dropped 0 bases and J dropped 6; count of bases not matched to a gene: 9. Per the germline V gene, CDR1 is SGHNT and CDR2 is YYREEE (reference sequence). Naive CD45RA+ and memory CD45RA-negative subsets were split from CD4+ cells. Points from the study as a whole: A few donors shared approximately 5% of their naive CD4 clonotypes.

The chain recombines TRBV5-4 with TRBJ2-3, with 11 nucleotides matching TRBD2. Input material: naive CD4+ T cells from PBMCs. Subset denoted: CD45RA+ positively selected. The sequence was collected from a man aged 18 to 29 in good health. Some clones in this sample may be carry-over from other donors' samples. In nucleotides, the CDR3 is TGTGCCAGCAGCTTGGGGGCTCTAGCGGGAGGCGCGGATACGCAGTATTTT. Translation gives CASSLGALAGGADTQYF.